This T cell receptor beta chain was captured by sequencing in a study of T cell responses to AZD1222 COVID-19 vaccine. There are 16 residues in the CDR3. In germline, CDR1 is WNHNN, CDR2 SYGVQD (reference sequence). Trimming removed 0 bases at V and 4 bases at J, with 16 bases between. Worth noting for this clone: The antigen remains undetermined.

TCRdb's copy holds only in-frame clones and misses some; the assay was immunoSEQ multiplex PCR. The sample has 68,000 or so clones, roughly 86% seen once. Overall study results and limits: Unmutated variant regions are reportedly the target of nearly half of TCRs that are spike-specific.

The source of this sequence is an adult in good health. V and J are TRBV10-1 and TRBJ2-7, with D possibly being TRBD1 (6 bases). The input for sequencing was peripheral blood, taken on day 0 of AZD1222 vaccination. The CDR3 reads CASSESTWGPRYEQYF. CDR3 nucleotide sequence: TGCGCCAGCAGTGAGTCGACTTGGGGGCCCCGGTACGAGCAGTACTTC.